This passage covers 11 T cell receptor beta chains from one sample sequenced in a study of T cell responses to AZD1222 COVID-19 vaccine. This table comes from immunoSEQ multiplex PCR, and its TCRdb copy is limited to in-frame clones, with some not included. The sample carries about 160,000 clones, 85% to 90% recorded once. The sample here was peripheral blood, taken on day 0 of AZD1222 vaccination. The source is an adult in good health.

The chain links TRBV6-4 to TRBJ1-1, with 11 nucleotides matching TRBD1. Unmatched junction bases numbered 4, after V lost 3 bases and J lost 4 bases. Germline assignment: CDR1 MRHNA and CDR2 SNTAGT. This CDR3 is built from 15 residues. The CDR3 DNA sequence: TGTGCCAGCAGTGATCCGGACAGGGGGCCCACTGAAGCTTTCTTT. Its protein product is CASSDPDRGPTEAFF.

CDR3: CASSVGAPGTGRSGNTIYF. The CDR3 bases are TGTGCCAGCAGCGTAGGGGCTCCCGGGACAGGCCGCTCTGGAAACACCATATATTTT. This sequence joins TRBV9 and TRBJ1-3; TRBD1 agrees at 8 bases. V gave up 0 bases and J gave up 0 bases; unmatched junction bases: 11. The CDR3 has 19 residues. Per germline, CDR1 SGDLS and CDR2 YYNGEE.

The rearrangement joins TRBV7-2 to TRBJ2-7; D is possibly TRBD1 (6 bases). Germline-derived CDR1 and CDR2 are SGHTA and FQGNSA. V dropped 1 base and J dropped 5 bases, with 12 bases sitting between them. CDR3 length equals 14 residues. CDR3 bases: TGTGCCAGCAGCTTAGGCCAGGGGTTGAACGAGCAGTACTTC. This gives the protein CASSLGQGLNEQYF.

CDR3: CASITTGELFF. For the CDR3, the DNA is TGTGCCAGCATTACCACCGGGGAGCTGTTTTTT. The chain employs TRBV6-5 and TRBJ2-2; D ambiguous. The germline V and J ends were trimmed by 7 bases and 4 bases, with 4 bases remaining between them. CDR1 and CDR2 from the germline V gene are MNHEY and SVGAGI. The CDR3 covers 11 residues.

The V gene is TRBV5-1, the J gene TRBJ2-5; 9 bases match TRBD2. This CDR3 spans 15 amino acids. After removal of 2 bases from V and 2 bases from J, the junction contained 4 bases not matched to a gene. The germline gives CDR1 SGHRS, CDR2 YFSETQ. Written as DNA, the CDR3 is TGCGCCAGCAGCTTTAGCGGGGGACGGCAAGAGACCCAGTACTTC. Translating it yields CASSFSGGRQETQYF.

This chain joins TRBV20-1 and TRBJ2-1; a weak D match, TRBD2 (5 bases). CDR3 length: 11 amino acids. CDR1 DFQATT and CDR2 SNEGSKA come from the germline V gene (reference sequence). Between the trimmed V and J ends, which lost 7 bases and 2 bases, there was a span of 6 bases. CDR3 nucleotides: TGCAGTGGCGGGCCCTACAATGAGCAGTTCTTC. This gives the protein CSGGPYNEQFF.

V and J are TRBV3-1 (or the pseudogene TRBV3-2) and TRBJ1-4; no definite D call. Trimming removed 2 bases at V and 7 bases at J, with 5 bases between. The V gene's germline CDR1 is LGHDT and CDR2 YNNKEL (reference sequence). This CDR3 is built from 12 residues. Written as DNA, the CDR3 is TGTGCCAGCAGCCAATCGGTTGAAAAACTGTTTTTT. Translated: CASSQSVEKLFF.

J is TRBJ1-2 and V is TRBV12-3 or TRBV12-4, with TRBD1 identical over 8 bases. The CDR3 extends over 13 amino acids. With V trimmed by 6 bases and J by 4 bases, 4 bases remained unmatched. CDR3 DNA sequence: TGTGCCAGCAGGAGGACAGGGTCCTATGGCTACACCTTC. Amino acids: CASRRTGSYGYTF.

The V and J genes are TRBV10-3 and TRBJ2-5; 8 bases agree with TRBD1. The CDR3 has 14 amino acids. Germline V gene lookup returns CDR1 ENHRY and CDR2 SYGVKD. V dropped 4 bases and J dropped 4; count of bases not matched to a gene: 5. The CDR3 DNA reads TGTGCCATCAGTGCCGCACAGGGGGGAGAGACCCAGTACTTC. Translated, it gives CAISAAQGGETQYF.

The gene calls are TRBV28 and TRBJ2-7, with D perhaps matching TRBD1 or TRBD2 (5 bases each). The V end was cut by 5 bases, the J end by 5 bases, with 22 bases between. This CDR3 has 16 residues. Per germline, CDR1 MDHEN and CDR2 SYDVKM. In DNA, the CDR3 is TGTGCCAGCAGTCGAATCACGGGGCGTGTTGCCCACGAGCAGTACTTC. Translating it yields CASSRITGRVAHEQYF.

The J gene is TRBJ1-5, the V gene TRBV30, with 8 bases fitting TRBD1. V dropped 5 bases and J dropped 2; count of bases not matched to a gene: 5. The length of the CDR3 is 14 residues. Germline CDR1 reads GTSNPN; CDR2 reads SVGIG (reference sequence). This chain's CDR3 is CAWEKTGGNQPQHF. The CDR3 bases are TGTGCCTGGGAGAAGACAGGGGGCAATCAGCCCCAGCATTTT.